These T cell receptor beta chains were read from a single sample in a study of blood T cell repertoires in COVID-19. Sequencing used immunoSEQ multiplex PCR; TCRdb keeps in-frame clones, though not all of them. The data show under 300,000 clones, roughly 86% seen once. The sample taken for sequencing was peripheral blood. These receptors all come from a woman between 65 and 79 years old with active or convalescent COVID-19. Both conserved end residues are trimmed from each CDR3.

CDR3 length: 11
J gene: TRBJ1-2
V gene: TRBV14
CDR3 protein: ASSPDRNYGYT

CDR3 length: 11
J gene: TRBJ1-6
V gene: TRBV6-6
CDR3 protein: ASRSIANSPLH

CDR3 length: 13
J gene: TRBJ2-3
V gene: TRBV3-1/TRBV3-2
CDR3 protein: ASSPTGVPADTQY

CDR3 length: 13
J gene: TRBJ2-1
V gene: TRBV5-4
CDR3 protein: ASSSAGENYNEQF

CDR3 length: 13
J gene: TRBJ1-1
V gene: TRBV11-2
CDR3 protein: ASSWDKVMNTEAF

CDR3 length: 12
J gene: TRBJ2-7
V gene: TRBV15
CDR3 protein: ATTPGQGVGEQY

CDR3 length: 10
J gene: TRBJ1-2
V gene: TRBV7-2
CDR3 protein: ASSLDTDGYT

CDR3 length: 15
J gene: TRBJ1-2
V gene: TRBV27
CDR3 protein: ASSTSPPGPPNYGYT

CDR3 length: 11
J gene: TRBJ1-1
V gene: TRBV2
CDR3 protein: ATQTGMNTEAF

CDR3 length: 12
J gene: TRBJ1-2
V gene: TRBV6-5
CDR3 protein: ASSYYPGDYGYT

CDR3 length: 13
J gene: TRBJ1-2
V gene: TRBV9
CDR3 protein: ASSTNRGPNYGYT

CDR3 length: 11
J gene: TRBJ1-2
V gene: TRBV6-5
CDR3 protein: ASRIPGGYGYT

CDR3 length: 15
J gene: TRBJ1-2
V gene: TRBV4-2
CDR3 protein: ASSPSRGGQGALGYT

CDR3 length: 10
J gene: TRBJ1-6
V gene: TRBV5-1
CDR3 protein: ASRDSNSPLH

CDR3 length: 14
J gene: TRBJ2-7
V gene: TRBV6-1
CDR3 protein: ASSDVGGAIRYEQY

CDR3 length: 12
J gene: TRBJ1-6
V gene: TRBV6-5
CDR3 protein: ASSQGVGGSPLH

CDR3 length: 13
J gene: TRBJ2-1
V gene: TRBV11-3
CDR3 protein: ASSLGSSSYNEQF

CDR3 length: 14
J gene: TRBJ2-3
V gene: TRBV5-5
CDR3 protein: ASSFQAGGKADTQY

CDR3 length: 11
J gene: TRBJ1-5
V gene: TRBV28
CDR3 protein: ASSLGEGQPQH

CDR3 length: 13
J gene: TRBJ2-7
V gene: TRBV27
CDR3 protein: ASSLLLSRSYEQY

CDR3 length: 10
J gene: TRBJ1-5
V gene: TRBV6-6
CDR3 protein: ASSQPPRAQH

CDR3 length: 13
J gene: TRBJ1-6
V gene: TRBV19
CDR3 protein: ASRGVQLYNSPLH

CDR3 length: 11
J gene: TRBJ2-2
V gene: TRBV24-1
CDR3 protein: ATNGGNTGELF

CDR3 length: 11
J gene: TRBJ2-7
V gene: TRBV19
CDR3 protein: ASKGTGNYEQY

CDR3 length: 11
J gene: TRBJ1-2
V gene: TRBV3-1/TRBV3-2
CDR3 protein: ASSQVLEDGYT

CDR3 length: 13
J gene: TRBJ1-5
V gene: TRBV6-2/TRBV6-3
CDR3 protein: ASSRPTVNLQPQH

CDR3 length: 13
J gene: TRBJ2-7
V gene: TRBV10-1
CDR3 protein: ASSGGQGLLYEQY